The rows below give T cell receptor beta chains drawn from one sample of a study of T cells expressing NK-cell markers. TCRdb reprocessed the 5' RACE reads, keeping one entry per CDR3 protein, no DNA. This sample's table has about 460,000 distinct CDR3 sequences. Sequencing used blood T cells: a sorted CD56 or NKG2C T cell subset, CD4+ or CD8+ T cells, or bulk PBMC T cells (not recorded which). The receptors were sampled from a woman aged 50 to 60 in good health. CDR3s include the opening cysteine and the closing phenylalanine or tryptophan.

v_gene: TRBV4-1
j_gene: TRBJ2-2
len: 16
CDR3aa: CASSQEKAANTGELFF

v_gene: TRBV10-3
j_gene: TRBJ2-5
len: 11
CDR3aa: CAISPGGTQYF

v_gene: TRBV5-1
j_gene: TRBJ1-3
len: 16
CDR3aa: CASSSREPSSGNTIYF

v_gene: TRBV5-6
j_gene: TRBJ2-2
len: 15
CDR3aa: CASSPQLRGTGELFF

v_gene: TRBV5-4
j_gene: TRBJ1-1
len: 16
CDR3aa: CASSLASGRGNTEAFF

v_gene: TRBV7-3
j_gene: TRBJ1-3
len: 15
CDR3aa: CASSRQGVSGNTIYF

v_gene: TRBV29-1
j_gene: TRBJ2-5
len: 14
CDR3aa: CSVAPAGGGETQYF

v_gene: TRBV27
j_gene: TRBJ1-1
len: 16
CDR3aa: CASSFSSRGGNTEAFF

v_gene: TRBV3-1
j_gene: TRBJ2-2
len: 16
CDR3aa: CASSPPPPANTGELFF

v_gene: TRBV5-6
j_gene: TRBJ1-6
len: 14
CDR3aa: CASSLRLGGSPLHF

v_gene: TRBV28
j_gene: TRBJ1-2
len: 11
CDR3aa: CASSWGIGYTF

v_gene: TRBV11-3
j_gene: TRBJ2-2
len: 13
CDR3aa: CASGRANTGELFF

v_gene: TRBV12-3/TRBV12-4
j_gene: TRBJ2-3
len: 15
CDR3aa: CASSLESGPTDTQYF

v_gene: TRBV29-1
j_gene: TRBJ2-7
len: 13
CDR3aa: CSVERQGKGEQYF